The 5 T cell receptor beta chains below come from one sample, sequenced in a study of spatial heterogeneity in lung cancer. Findings and caveats of the study: Mutation counts in tumors were tracked by counts of expanded intratumoral alpha and beta TCRs.

TCRdb reanalysed the 5' RACE reads using MiXCR and keeps one entry per CDR3 protein. The sample shows 20,000 to 25,000 distinct CDR3 sequences, about 4.3% of them seen only once. Antigen specificity for these receptors is unknown. Documented time point: sample taken at primary tumor resection. The sample consisted of lung tumor tissue, taken at surgery. The receptors were gathered from a male donor with early-stage non-small cell lung cancer.

This clonotype has a count of ten or more. This sequence joins TRBV3-1 and TRBJ2-1; D is undetermined. Germline V gene sequence: CDR1 LGHDT, CDR2 YNNKEL (reference sequence). The V and J ends lost 5 bases and 6 bases respectively, with 8 bases between them. CDR3 size: 12 residues. CDR3 sequence reads: CASSFTANEQFF. The DNA for the CDR3 is TGTGCCAGCAGCTTCACCGCCAATGAGCAGTTCTTC.

Ten or more counts support this clonotype. This rearrangement joins TRBV28 to TRBJ1-5, with D unclear. The CDR3 is 12 amino acids. Germline CDR1 MDHEN, CDR2 SYDVKM. Trimming pared 7 bases from V and 6 bases from J, leaving 10 bases between. CDR3 bases: TGTGCCAGCAAGGGAGGGAGTCAGCCCCAGCATTTT. It specifies CASKGGSQPQHF.

This clonotype was detected ten times or more. The J gene is TRBJ2-7, the V gene TRBV29-1; 8 bases align to TRBD1. The CDR3 extends over 14 amino acids. V trimming: 3 bases; J trimming: 3 bases; junction bases outside the gene matches: 7. The V gene's germline CDR1 is SQVTM and CDR2 ANQGSEA. The CDR3 region has the DNA TGCAGCGTTGAGATCGGCGACAGGGGCTACGAGCAGTACTTC. Translated, it gives CSVEIGDRGYEQYF.

Many counts were recorded for this clonotype. This chain uses TRBV12-3 or TRBV12-4 with TRBJ2-3; D is possibly TRBD1 (6 bases). The CDR3 extends over 15 amino acids. With 2 bases removed from V and 1 base from J, the gap between germline ends came to 10 bases. The DNA of the CDR3 is TGTGCCAGCAGTTTAATGGGGGCGGGCACAGATACGCAGTATTTT. Translation gives CASSLMGAGTDTQYF.

This clonotype was counted ten times or more. The chain is built from TRBV5-1 and TRBJ2-3; the D gene is possibly TRBD2 (6 bases). The CDR3 has 12 residues. Germline-derived CDR1 and CDR2 are SGHRS and YFSETQ. The ends were cut back, 3 bases at V and 5 bases at J, with 7 bases in the middle. Here the CDR3 DNA reads TGCGCCAGCAGCTCCGGGGGAGATACGCAGTATTTT. Translating gives CASSSGGDTQYF.